The TCR beta chain under discussion was sequenced for a study of blood T cell repertoires in COVID-19 (dated by TCRdb to 2018 to 2021). A note on the overall study: Samples covering the acute and convalescent phases of COVID-19 were provided by collaborators in the United States, Italy and Spain. The material from the prospective study consisted of cDNA or gDNA derived from T cells, B-cell-depleted T cells, or PBMCs. The samples were drawn from the first 160 participants of the ongoing ImmuneRACE study and from over 950 subjects provided by 6 global collaborators. Deeply sampled blood TCRbeta repertoires from subjects exposed to, actively infected with, or recovered from COVID-19 were included in the dataset. Sample metadata almost always included a de-identified subject ID, COVID-19 status, age in years and sex. A freely available public database, intended as a resource for researchers studying the immune response to SARS-CoV-2, is where the repertoires were released. Where HLA class I and class II types were available, the types were taken from metadata supplied by the sample provider, not from assay-based typing.

The CDR3, cysteine through phenylalanine, is 15 amino acids long. The DNA shown is the 45-base CDR3, in frame from base 1. V loses 1 base of germline sequence and J loses 2 bases, and the interval between the two ends is 12 bases. For CDR1 and CDR2, the germline V gene (reference sequence) lists SEHNR and FQNEAQ. Participants in the prospective study were enrolled through a virtual design, were aged about 18 to 100 years, and lived in roughly 24 United States geographic areas. In the prospective study, cohorts were assigned on the basis of participant-reported clinical history obtained from a screening survey and a study questionnaire. Each participant in the prospective study had whole blood, serum and a nasopharyngeal or oropharyngeal swab collected by mobile phlebotomists. Prospective study participants could optionally give additional blood draws and questionnaires over a roughly 2-month period. Before DNA extraction, prospective study blood samples were shipped either frozen or at room temperature.

What the research found in general, with its limitations: How much clinical and demographic metadata was included differed by source and by participant, and the metadata was provided uncurated.

The immunoSEQ Assay, a bias-controlled multiplex PCR, was used to amplify TCRbeta CDR3 regions from genomic DNA. For the original study's pipeline: The number of nucleated cells in each sample was estimated from the amplification of reference gene primers within the assay. Sequence reads were collapsed and filtered to measure the absolute abundance of every unique TCRbeta CDR3 rearrangement. For each sample, productive Simpson clonality was calculated as the square root of Simpson's diversity index over productive rearrangements. Imported from immuneACCESS, the table was reduced by TCRdb to in-frame sequences with V and J called. These copies leave out some clones; in studies compared against another copy, an unresolved V gene accounts for under half, and the cause of the remainder is not known. V and J calls and clone size follow that table, whereas D and trimming were derived from the DNA. For this sample there are fewer than 250,000 clones; 65% to 90% appear just once. The top ten hold 3.5% to 4.5% of the sample.

Comments on this clone: No cognate antigen has been identified for it. No base-level quality is on record; no much larger clone is a single base apart.

Recombination linked TRBV7-9 to TRBJ2-7; the D gene is perhaps TRBD2, on 6 matching bases. The sample consisted of PBMCs or T cells enriched from blood (not recorded which). This clonotype was obtained from a woman in her forties with acute COVID-19. The CDR3 has the sequence CASSLVEGSPYEQYF. The DNA reads as follows: TGTGCCAGCAGCTTAGTGGAGGGTTCCCCCTACGAGCAGTACTTC.